A selection of T cell receptor beta chains follows, all from one sample in a study of cytomegalovirus exposure and HLA in healthy donors. The protocol was immunoSEQ multiplex PCR, while the TCRdb copy is restricted to in-frame clones and leaves out a portion. The repertoire includes about 160,000 clones, more than 65% of them detected once, and about 1.6% sits in the top ten. The sample consisted of PBMCs. The receptors shown here come from a male donor in good health and CMV-seronegative. The CDR3 runs from the conserved cysteine through the conserved F or W. A D gene is named only where the DNA matches it firmly. Part of the rows lack a size; the others show once, few, many or a class for expanded clones.

v_gene: TRBV29-1
j_gene: TRBJ2-3
d_gene: TRBD2
abundance: .
CDR3nt: TGCAGCGTTGATGGGGAGGCGGGAGGACCTAGCACAGATACGCAGTATTTT
CDR3aa: CSVDGEAGGPSTDTQYF

v_gene: TRBV9
j_gene: TRBJ2-1
d_gene: TRBD2
abundance: .
CDR3nt: TGTGCCAGCAGCGTAGCCCCGGGGAGCGGGAGGGCCGGTTACAATGAGCAGTTCTTC
CDR3aa: CASSVAPGSGRAGYNEQFF

v_gene: TRBV5-1
j_gene: TRBJ2-5
d_gene: .
abundance: .
CDR3nt: TGCGCCAGCAGCTTGGAAACAGCCCAAGAGACCCAGTACTTC
CDR3aa: CASSLETAQETQYF

v_gene: TRBV6-1
j_gene: TRBJ1-4
d_gene: .
abundance: once
CDR3nt: TGTGCCAGCAGGTCGGCGGCGACCTCAAATGAAAAACTGTTTTTT
CDR3aa: CASRSAATSNEKLFF

v_gene: TRBV19
j_gene: TRBJ2-7
d_gene: .
abundance: few
CDR3nt: TGTGCCAGTAGTATGGTTCGGGACTACGAGCAGTACTTC
CDR3aa: CASSMVRDYEQYF

v_gene: TRBV15
j_gene: TRBJ1-1
d_gene: .
abundance: few
CDR3nt: TGTGCCACCCAACCGAGGCAGGGGAACACTGAAGCTTTCTTT
CDR3aa: CATQPRQGNTEAFF

v_gene: TRBV29-1
j_gene: TRBJ2-7
d_gene: .
abundance: .
CDR3nt: TGCAGCGTGAAGCCGGTTGGTGCCCCAGGCGAGCAGTACTTC
CDR3aa: CSVKPVGAPGEQYF

v_gene: TRBV6-1
j_gene: TRBJ2-1
d_gene: .
abundance: few
CDR3nt: TGTGCCAGCAAAAGTAGTTCGGATGAGCAGTTCTTC
CDR3aa: CASKSSSDEQFF

v_gene: TRBV4-3
j_gene: TRBJ2-1
d_gene: TRBD2
abundance: few
CDR3nt: TGCGCCAGCAGCCCAGGAAGCGGGAGCCCCTACAATGAGCAGTTCTTC
CDR3aa: CASSPGSGSPYNEQFF

v_gene: TRBV5-5
j_gene: TRBJ1-1
d_gene: .
abundance: .
CDR3nt: TGTGCCAGCAGCTTCACCCCGACAGGGAACACTGAAGCTTTCTTT
CDR3aa: CASSFTPTGNTEAFF

v_gene: TRBV27
j_gene: TRBJ1-6
d_gene: .
abundance: few
CDR3nt: TGTGCCAGCAGTTTATGGGCGGGGGCCATAGGTTCACCCCTCCACTTT
CDR3aa: CASSLWAGAIGSPLHF

v_gene: TRBV7-9
j_gene: TRBJ2-7
d_gene: TRBD1
abundance: .
CDR3nt: TGTGCCAGCAGCCTCCAGGGGACAGCCTACGAGCAGTACTTC
CDR3aa: CASSLQGTAYEQYF

v_gene: TRBV7-6
j_gene: TRBJ2-5
d_gene: TRBD2
abundance: .
CDR3nt: TGTGCCAGCAGCTCTAGGACTAGCAGCTCAAAGACCCAGTACTTC
CDR3aa: CASSSRTSSSKTQYF

v_gene: TRBV25-1
j_gene: TRBJ2-7
d_gene: .
abundance: .
CDR3nt: TGTGCCAGCAGCGGACAGCCTTACGAGCAGTACTTC
CDR3aa: CASSGQPYEQYF

v_gene: TRBV25-1
j_gene: TRBJ2-1
d_gene: .
abundance: .
CDR3nt: TGTGCCAGCACCCTGGCAGGGATCAATGAGCAGTTCTTC
CDR3aa: CASTLAGINEQFF

v_gene: TRBV9
j_gene: TRBJ2-7
d_gene: .
abundance: .
CDR3nt: TGTGCCAGCAGCGCGCACGGGAGCGCCGCCGGCGAGCAGTACTTC
CDR3aa: CASSAHGSAAGEQYF

v_gene: TRBV15
j_gene: TRBJ1-2
d_gene: .
abundance: .
CDR3nt: TGTGCCACCAGCAGATCCACCGCTCAGACAGGCACATATGGCTACACCTTC
CDR3aa: CATSRSTAQTGTYGYTF

v_gene: TRBV30
j_gene: TRBJ2-4
d_gene: TRBD2
abundance: .
CDR3nt: TGTGCCTGGAGTGTAGGCCAGGCTAGCGGGAGACAACTAGCCAAAAACATTCAGTACTTC
CDR3aa: CAWSVGQASGRQLAKNIQYF

v_gene: TRBV10-2
j_gene: TRBJ2-7
d_gene: .
abundance: .
CDR3nt: TGCGCCAGCAGTGAGACCGGCGGAATCGAGCAGTACTTC
CDR3aa: CASSETGGIEQYF

v_gene: TRBV5-1
j_gene: TRBJ2-2
d_gene: TRBD2
abundance: .
CDR3nt: TGCGCCAGCAGCCCCTCCACAGCGGGAGATACCGGGGAGCTGTTTTTT
CDR3aa: CASSPSTAGDTGELFF

v_gene: TRBV5-1
j_gene: TRBJ1-5
d_gene: .
abundance: .
CDR3nt: TGCGCCAGCAGCTCCGGGGACAATCAGCCCCAGCATTTT
CDR3aa: CASSSGDNQPQHF

v_gene: TRBV27
j_gene: TRBJ2-7
d_gene: TRBD2
abundance: .
CDR3nt: TGTGCCAGCAGTTGGCGGGAGAGCTACGAGCAGTACTTC
CDR3aa: CASSWRESYEQYF

v_gene: TRBV5-1
j_gene: TRBJ2-2
d_gene: TRBD1
abundance: once
CDR3nt: TGCGCCAGCAGCTTGGCCGGGACAGGGGCCACCGGGGAGCTGTTTTTT
CDR3aa: CASSLAGTGATGELFF

v_gene: TRBV4-2
j_gene: TRBJ2-3
d_gene: .
abundance: .
CDR3nt: TGTGCCAGCAGCCAAGGAGGGCTGCAAAGCACAGATACGCAGTATTTT
CDR3aa: CASSQGGLQSTDTQYF

v_gene: TRBV6-1
j_gene: TRBJ1-2
d_gene: TRBD1
abundance: .
CDR3nt: TGTGCCAGCAGTGAAAGAGACAGGGGAGGCCTCGCTGGTGGCTACACCTTC
CDR3aa: CASSERDRGGLAGGYTF

v_gene: TRBV7-9
j_gene: TRBJ2-7
d_gene: TRBD2
abundance: .
CDR3nt: TGTGCCAGCAGCCTAAAACTAGCGGGAGCCTACGAGCAGTACTTC
CDR3aa: CASSLKLAGAYEQYF

v_gene: TRBV18
j_gene: TRBJ2-7
d_gene: .
abundance: .
CDR3nt: TGTGCCAGCTCACGTGGGACACAGGGTGTCTACGAGCAGTACTTC
CDR3aa: CASSRGTQGVYEQYF

v_gene: TRBV2
j_gene: TRBJ2-1
d_gene: TRBD2
abundance: .
CDR3nt: TGTGCCAGCAGTGAAGAGAGCGGACTAGCGGGAGGAGTAGATGAGCAGTTCTTC
CDR3aa: CASSEESGLAGGVDEQFF

v_gene: TRBV6-5
j_gene: TRBJ1-2
d_gene: TRBD1
abundance: .
CDR3nt: TGTGCCAGCAGTTACCTCCAACGGACAGGGGGCTACACCTTC
CDR3aa: CASSYLQRTGGYTF

v_gene: TRBV5-6
j_gene: TRBJ2-7
d_gene: TRBD1
abundance: .
CDR3nt: TGTGCCAGCAGCTTTATTGACAGGGTCCTCTCCTACGAGCAGTACTTC
CDR3aa: CASSFIDRVLSYEQYF

v_gene: TRBV5-1
j_gene: TRBJ1-1
d_gene: .
abundance: .
CDR3nt: TGCGCCAGCAGCTTGGCCGGGGGGTTAGGGTCAGGCACTGAAGCTTTCTTT
CDR3aa: CASSLAGGLGSGTEAFF

v_gene: TRBV2
j_gene: TRBJ2-4
d_gene: .
abundance: few
CDR3nt: TGTGCCAGCAGTGAATTACAGGCATTAATAGCCAAAAACATTCAGTACTTC
CDR3aa: CASSELQALIAKNIQYF

v_gene: TRBV19
j_gene: TRBJ2-7
d_gene: .
abundance: .
CDR3nt: TGTGCCAGTAGTAGGGGGCGGGACAGCTACGAGCAGTACTTC
CDR3aa: CASSRGRDSYEQYF

v_gene: TRBV19
j_gene: TRBJ2-4
d_gene: .
abundance: once
CDR3nt: TGTGCCAGTAGTATTGGGCAGGGTCTAGCCAAAAACATTCAGTACTTC
CDR3aa: CASSIGQGLAKNIQYF

v_gene: TRBV6-1
j_gene: TRBJ2-7
d_gene: .
abundance: .
CDR3nt: TGTGCCGTTTCTCTCCCAGGGGCAGGCTACGAGCAGTACTTC
CDR3aa: CAVSLPGAGYEQYF

v_gene: TRBV18
j_gene: TRBJ2-3
d_gene: TRBD2
abundance: .
CDR3nt: TGTGCCAGCTCACCACCTCGTGGTAGCGGGGGTGATACGCAGTATTTT
CDR3aa: CASSPPRGSGGDTQYF

v_gene: TRBV7-9
j_gene: TRBJ2-1
d_gene: TRBD2
abundance: .
CDR3nt: TGTTCCAGCAGCGATACTAGCGGGAGGGCAACTGGTTACAATGAGCAGTTCTTC
CDR3aa: CSSSDTSGRATGYNEQFF

v_gene: TRBV5-8
j_gene: TRBJ1-5
d_gene: .
abundance: .
CDR3nt: TGTGCCAGCAGCTCTCCCTTGGGCCAGGCTAACAATCAGCCCCAGCATTTT
CDR3aa: CASSSPLGQANNQPQHF

v_gene: TRBV2
j_gene: TRBJ1-3
d_gene: .
abundance: .
CDR3nt: TGTGCCAGCAGTGCTGACAGTGGCTCTAGAAACACCATATATTTT
CDR3aa: CASSADSGSRNTIYF

v_gene: TRBV11-2
j_gene: TRBJ2-3
d_gene: TRBD2
abundance: .
CDR3nt: TGTGCCAGCAGCTCGACTAGCGGGGGGGAGATAGATACGCAGTATTTT
CDR3aa: CASSSTSGGEIDTQYF

v_gene: TRBV5-6
j_gene: TRBJ1-3
d_gene: .
abundance: .
CDR3nt: TGTGCCAGCAGCTTACAGGTCCTCTCTGGAAACACCATATATTTT
CDR3aa: CASSLQVLSGNTIYF

v_gene: TRBV19
j_gene: TRBJ2-4
d_gene: .
abundance: .
CDR3nt: TGTGCCAGTAGTCGGTCGAGAGGGAACATTCAGTACTTC
CDR3aa: CASSRSRGNIQYF

v_gene: TRBV11-2
j_gene: TRBJ2-3
d_gene: TRBD2
abundance: once
CDR3nt: TGTGCCAGCAGCCAAGGGACTAGCGGCACAGATACGCAGTATTTT
CDR3aa: CASSQGTSGTDTQYF

v_gene: TRBV25-1
j_gene: TRBJ1-5
d_gene: TRBD1
abundance: .
CDR3nt: TGTGCCAGTAGCCAGACAGGGGTTTTCGGTCAGCCCCAGCATTTT
CDR3aa: CASSQTGVFGQPQHF

v_gene: TRBV11-3
j_gene: TRBJ2-3
d_gene: TRBD1
abundance: once
CDR3nt: TGTGCCAGCACCCGACAGGGGACAGATACGCAGTATTTT
CDR3aa: CASTRQGTDTQYF

v_gene: TRBV7-3
j_gene: TRBJ2-1
d_gene: TRBD2
abundance: .
CDR3nt: TGTGCCAGCAGCCCCGGGGGGGCGGTGTACAATGAGCAGTTCTTC
CDR3aa: CASSPGGAVYNEQFF

v_gene: TRBV7-9
j_gene: TRBJ1-6
d_gene: .
abundance: .
CDR3nt: TGTGCCAGCAGCTTAGGGTCAGGGTTCGGTTCACCCCTCCACTTT
CDR3aa: CASSLGSGFGSPLHF

v_gene: TRBV5-4
j_gene: TRBJ2-1
d_gene: .
abundance: .
CDR3nt: TGTGCCAGCAGCTTGGCCAGGAACAATGAGCAGTTCTTC
CDR3aa: CASSLARNNEQFF

v_gene: TRBV19
j_gene: TRBJ1-5
d_gene: .
abundance: .
CDR3nt: TGTGCCAACAAAATAGCGGGGTGGGGGAATGGGAGCAATCAGCCCCAGCATTTT
CDR3aa: CANKIAGWGNGSNQPQHF

v_gene: TRBV5-4
j_gene: TRBJ1-4
d_gene: TRBD1
abundance: few
CDR3nt: TGTGCCAGCAGCCAAGATCCCCCTGGACAGGGAGGTGAAAAACTGTTTTTT
CDR3aa: CASSQDPPGQGGEKLFF

v_gene: TRBV6-1
j_gene: TRBJ2-1
d_gene: TRBD1
abundance: once
CDR3nt: TGTGCCAGCATACTACAGGGGGCTGGGCAGAATGAGCAGTTCTTC
CDR3aa: CASILQGAGQNEQFF

v_gene: TRBV19
j_gene: TRBJ1-4
d_gene: TRBD1
abundance: few
CDR3nt: TGTGCCAGTAGACCCTCAGGGGGCACTAATGAAAAACTGTTTTTT
CDR3aa: CASRPSGGTNEKLFF

v_gene: TRBV6-1
j_gene: TRBJ1-6
d_gene: TRBD1
abundance: .
CDR3nt: TGTGCCAGCAGTGAACTGGGACAGGGGGCAAGATCACCCCTCCACTTT
CDR3aa: CASSELGQGARSPLHF

v_gene: TRBV28
j_gene: TRBJ2-7
d_gene: .
abundance: .
CDR3nt: TGTGCCAGCAGTTTGGAGCGGGTAGCGGACTCCTACGAGCAGTACTTC
CDR3aa: CASSLERVADSYEQYF

v_gene: TRBV7-6
j_gene: TRBJ1-1
d_gene: TRBD1
abundance: .
CDR3nt: TGTGCCAGCAGCTTAGATTATGGGGGACAGGGACGCCCTAACACTGAAGCTTTCTTT
CDR3aa: CASSLDYGGQGRPNTEAFF

v_gene: TRBV5-4
j_gene: TRBJ2-7
d_gene: .
abundance: once
CDR3nt: TGTGCCGGATTATATCTGACTAGTCATTTAGCGCGCCAATCCTACGAGCAGTACTTC
CDR3aa: CAGLYLTSHLARQSYEQYF

v_gene: TRBV11-2
j_gene: TRBJ1-4
d_gene: .
abundance: .
CDR3nt: TGTGCCAGCAGCCGAGACAGCTTAACTAATGAAAAACTGTTTTTT
CDR3aa: CASSRDSLTNEKLFF

v_gene: TRBV2
j_gene: TRBJ2-7
d_gene: .
abundance: .
CDR3nt: TGTGCCACCGGACAGCTTTACGAGCAGTACTTC
CDR3aa: CATGQLYEQYF